This is a list of T cell receptor beta chains from one sample in a study of blood T cell repertoires in COVID-19. Sequencing used immunoSEQ multiplex PCR; TCRdb keeps in-frame clones, though not all of them. In the table there are nearly 350,000 clones, more than 85% of which are singletons. Sequenced: PBMCs or T cells enriched from blood (not recorded which). All receptors come from a woman aged 30 to 39 who had recovered from COVID-19. Both conserved end residues are part of each CDR3. A D gene is named only where the DNA matches it firmly. Clone sizes are given selectively: once, few, many, or a class where the clone is expanded.

j_call clone_size v_call d_call cdr3_nt cdr3_aa
TRBJ1-6 . TRBV12-3/TRBV12-4 . TGTGCCAGCAGCGACAGATATAATTCACCCCTCCACTTT CASSDRYNSPLHF
TRBJ1-5 . TRBV7-2 TRBD1 TGTGCCAGCAGCTTTACAGGGGGAACGCAGCCCCAGCATTTT CASSFTGGTQPQHF
TRBJ2-4 . TRBV7-6 TRBD1 TGTGCCAGCAGCAAAACGGGACAGGGGGCTAACATTCAGTACTTC CASSKTGQGANIQYF
TRBJ2-7 . TRBV5-1 . TGCGCCAGCAGCTTTAGCCCGAACAGGGACTACGAGCAGTACTTC CASSFSPNRDYEQYF
TRBJ2-1 . TRBV10-1 . TGCGCCAGCAGTGCCGGGCTAGCGCCACACAATGAGCAGTTCTTC CASSAGLAPHNEQFF
TRBJ1-1 . TRBV5-4 TRBD1 TGTGCCAGCAGCATCCCGGGACAGGGCACTGAAGCTTTCTTT CASSIPGQGTEAFF
TRBJ1-6 . TRBV6-9 . TGTGCCAGCAGTTACGGCCGGGACATGCCCCACTTT CASSYGRDMPHF
TRBJ2-7 . TRBV3-1/TRBV3-2 . TGTGCCAGCAGCCAAGTGAGCAGGAACCACGAGCAGTACTTC CASSQVSRNHEQYF
TRBJ2-3 . TRBV11-2 . TGTGCCAGCAGCTATAAGCGAGACCTTTTCACAGATACGCAGTATTTT CASSYKRDLFTDTQYF
TRBJ2-7 . TRBV6-2/TRBV6-3 TRBD1 TGTGCCAGCAGCCCGGACAGGGGGGTACAGTACTTC CASSPDRGVQYF
TRBJ1-1 . TRBV10-3 . TGTGCCATCAGTGACGGCGGGGCGAACACTGAAGCTTTCTTT CAISDGGANTEAFF
TRBJ2-2 . TRBV7-2 TRBD1 TGTGCCAGCAGCACCGGCAGGGGGCAAACCGGGGAGCTGTTTTTT CASSTGRGQTGELFF
TRBJ2-4 . TRBV3-1/TRBV3-2 TRBD2 TGTGCCAGCAGCCCCCCTTTAGCGGGGGGGGGAAGAAACATTCAGTACTTC CASSPPLAGGGRNIQYF
TRBJ1-1 . TRBV5-1 . TGCGCCAGCAGACCTCAGATGAACACTGAAGCTTTCTTT CASRPQMNTEAFF
TRBJ2-3 once TRBV5-1 TRBD1 TGCGCCAGCAGCGGCCGGACAGGTGGAGAACCAGATACGCAGTATTTT CASSGRTGGEPDTQYF
TRBJ2-3 . TRBV7-9 . TGTGCCAGCAGCCTTCCTAGGACAGGCACAGATACGCAGTATTTT CASSLPRTGTDTQYF
TRBJ1-3 once TRBV18 . TGTGCCAGCTCACCTAGTGATGGAAACACCATATATTTT CASSPSDGNTIYF
TRBJ1-5 . TRBV28 . TGTGCCAGCAGACCTGGACAAAATAGCAATCAGCCCCAGCATTTT CASRPGQNSNQPQHF
TRBJ1-1 . TRBV14 . TGTGCCAGCAGCCAAGAGGCTCTGGAGGCTTTCTTT CASSQEALEAFF
TRBJ2-2 . TRBV14 TRBD1 TGTGCCAGCAGCTATCCGGGACAGTCGAACACCGGGGAGCTGTTTTTT CASSYPGQSNTGELFF
TRBJ1-5 . TRBV25-1 TRBD1 TGTGCCAGCGGGACAGGGAATCAGCCCCAGCATTTT CASGTGNQPQHF
TRBJ1-4 . TRBV7-9 . TGTGCCAGCAGCTCCTCCCTGGAGGCGTATGAAAAACTGTTTTTT CASSSSLEAYEKLFF
TRBJ2-2 . TRBV3-1/TRBV3-2 . TGTGCCAGCAGCCAAGCCCAGCGGGTGGACACCGGGGAGCTGTTTTTT CASSQAQRVDTGELFF
TRBJ1-5 . TRBV28 . TGTGCCCTAGGAGGGGCGAAATATCAGCCCCAGCATTTT CALGGAKYQPQHF
TRBJ1-5 . TRBV19 TRBD1 TGTGCCAGTAGCAAGGGGTCAGGGGGCAGCCAGCCCCAGCATTTT CASSKGSGGSQPQHF
TRBJ1-1 . TRBV2 . TGTGCTACTGGAGGCAGAGAAGCTTTCTTT CATGGREAFF
TRBJ1-4 . TRBV2 . TGTGCCAGCAGGGAAGGGAGCGGGGGGGAAAAACTGTTTTTT CASREGSGGEKLFF
TRBJ1-6 . TRBV30 TRBD1 TGTGCCTGGACGCCCGGACAGGGGACAGGCGGCTCCTATAATTCACCCCTCCACTTT CAWTPGQGTGGSYNSPLHF
TRBJ1-1 . TRBV19 . TGTGCCAGTAGTATATTCGCAGGCATGAACACTGAAGCTTTCTTT CASSIFAGMNTEAFF
TRBJ2-5 . TRBV3-1/TRBV3-2 TRBD1 TGTGCCAGCAGCTTCGGGACAGGGGCGCAAGAGACCCAGTACTTC CASSFGTGAQETQYF
TRBJ1-5 . TRBV6-5 . TGTGCCAGCAGTTGGGGGGAGGCTCAGCCCCAGCATTTT CASSWGEAQPQHF
TRBJ2-6 . TRBV6-5 TRBD1 TGTGCCAGCAGTTACGGAACAGGGGTTGGGGCCAACGTCCTGACTTTC CASSYGTGVGANVLTF
TRBJ1-2 . TRBV5-1 . TGCGCCAGCAGCTCCCCCTTTCGGGAGGGGCAGGCAGGCTATGGCTACACCTTC CASSSPFREGQAGYGYTF
TRBJ2-1 . TRBV11-2 TRBD1 TGTGCCAGCAGCTTAGGTGGACAGGGGGGCAATGAGCAGTTCTTC CASSLGGQGGNEQFF
TRBJ1-6 once TRBV6-5 . TGTGCCAGCAGTTACGGAGGTTGGTCACCCCTCCACTTT CASSYGGWSPLHF
TRBJ1-1 . TRBV5-1 . TGCGCCAGCAGCTTGGAGGTGGCAGGGAACACTGAAGCTTTCTTT CASSLEVAGNTEAFF
TRBJ1-5 . TRBV4-1 . TGCGCCAGCAGCCAATGGGCAGAGTCTATGAGCAATCAGCCCCAGCATTTT CASSQWAESMSNQPQHF
TRBJ2-3 . TRBV15 TRBD2 TGTGCCACCAGTGGGCTACTTGCGGGAGCGGAGGATACGCAGTATTTT CATSGLLAGAEDTQYF
TRBJ2-7 . TRBV2 . TGTGCCAGCAGGGATACGGGGGACCCCCGTTTGGAGCAGTACTTC CASRDTGDPRLEQYF
TRBJ1-6 once TRBV14 TRBD1 TGTGCCAGCAGCCCCGGACAGGGGGATTCACCCCTCCACTTT CASSPGQGDSPLHF
TRBJ2-3 once TRBV7-9 . TGTGCCAGCCCCGAGCCTAGCACAGATACGCAGTATTTT CASPEPSTDTQYF
TRBJ1-2 . TRBV27 . TGTGCCAGCAGTTTAAAGGGGCGTAACTATGGCTACACCTTC CASSLKGRNYGYTF
TRBJ1-5 . TRBV12-3/TRBV12-4 . TGTGCCAGCAGTTCTACAGGGAGCGAGCCCCAGCATTTT CASSSTGSEPQHF
TRBJ1-4 . TRBV30 . TGTGCCTGGAATCCCCCAGGGGCAGTCGTTGAAAAACTGTTTTTT CAWNPPGAVVEKLFF
TRBJ1-6 few TRBV2 TRBD1 TGTGCCAGCAGTGTTGTCGCCCTGGGACAGGGGTCTCTCTCACCCCTCCACTTT CASSVVALGQGSLSPLHF